These 21 T cell receptor beta chains originate from one sample sequenced in a study of human T cells and chemical hapten exposure. TCRdb recomputed calls from the RACE reads with MiXCR, one row per CDR3 protein. The sample holds approximately 340,000 distinct CDR3 sequences; around 7% are singletons and the top ten take 8.4%. Specified time point: patch test 1, 2 weeks after DPC sensitization. Sample treatment: therapeutic diphenylcyclopropenone sensitization with weekly scalp DPC. Sequencing used whole blood, obtained in connection with sensitization to the hapten diphenylcyclopropenone (DPC). The receptors come from a woman younger than 30 with alopecia areata. Some clones in this sample may be carry-over from other donors' samples.

This clonotype was observed a few times. The CDR3 reads CASSRNSGNTIYF. The DNA for the CDR3 is TGTGCCAGCAGCCGAAACTCTGGAAACACCATATATTTT. V is TRBV7-9 and J is TRBJ1-3; D gene unclear. The CDR3 loop spans 13 amino acids. With 5 bases removed from V and 0 bases from J, the gap between germline ends came to 5 bases. Germline V gives CDR1 SEHNR, CDR2 FQNEAQ (reference sequence).

This chain joins TRBV5-1 and TRBJ2-2; 8 nucleotides match TRBD1. The CDR3 loop spans 16 amino acids. Germline CDR1 is SGHRS and CDR2 is YFSETQ. The J segment lost 2 bases and the V segment lost 5 bases, leaving 8 bases of the junction unmatched. The DNA of the CDR3 is TGCGCCAGCAGTTCTTCCGGGACAGGCAACACCGGGGAGCTGTTTTTT. Amino acids: CASSSSGTGNTGELFF.

This clonotype was counted between two and nine times. The J gene is TRBJ2-7, the V gene TRBV5-1, with 9 bases fitting TRBD2. V lost 7 bases, J lost 5 bases, and 13 bases stayed unmatched. Germline V gene sequence: CDR1 SGHRS, CDR2 YFSETQ. The CDR3 loop spans 15 amino acids. CDR3 loop: CASGETSGAADEQYF. The CDR3 coding sequence is TGCGCCAGCGGGGAGACTAGCGGTGCTGCCGACGAGCAGTACTTC.

This clonotype was picked up a small number of times. This chain links TRBV7-8 with TRBJ1-5; TRBD1 aligns across 7 bases. CDR1 and CDR2 from the germline V gene are SGHVS and FQNEAQ. This CDR3 contains 16 residues. Trimming at V came to 5 bases and at J to 5 bases, leaving 12 bases not matched to a gene. CDR3 protein: CASSPRGRGVDQPQHF. Here the CDR3 DNA reads TGTGCCAGCAGCCCCAGGGGGAGGGGTGTTGATCAGCCCCAGCATTTT.

This clonotype showed up many times. This sequence joins TRBV6-1 and TRBJ2-3; TRBD2 aligns across 7 bases. This CDR3 has 14 amino acids. V shed 7 bases and J 7 bases; nucleotides not matched to a gene: 11. Per germline, CDR1 MNHNS and CDR2 SASEGT. This CDR3 reads CASTRGLVRNTQYF. The CDR3 nucleotides read TGTGCCAGCACCCGAGGACTAGTAAGAAATACGCAGTATTTT.

There are many counts of this clonotype. The CDR3 DNA reads TGTGCCAGCAGTTCTATGGTTGGTGTTGAAAAACTGTTTTTT. This encodes CASSSMVGVEKLFF. J is TRBJ1-4 and V is TRBV6-5; D is unclear. The V and J ends lost 4 bases and 7 bases respectively, with 13 bases between them. In germline, CDR1 is MNHEY, CDR2 SVGAGI. There are 14 residues in the CDR3.

This clonotype was found many times. The genes are TRBV27 and TRBJ2-4; D tentatively reads TRBD1 or TRBD2 (5 bases each). The germline V and J ends were trimmed by 3 bases and 8 bases, with 17 bases remaining between them. There are 15 residues in the CDR3. Germline V gene lookup returns CDR1 MNHEY and CDR2 SMNVEV (reference sequence). The CDR3 sequence is CASSFEGSGRDIQYF. In DNA form, the CDR3 reads TGTGCCAGCAGTTTTGAGGGGTCTGGAAGGGACATTCAGTACTTC.

The table lists this clonotype with many counts. The rearrangement links TRBV20-1 to TRBJ2-5; 9 bases are a match to TRBD2. Trimming took 0 bases from V and 5 from J; bases not matched to a gene: 10. The CDR3 is made up of 16 amino acids. CDR1 and CDR2 from the germline V gene are DFQATT and SNEGSKA (reference sequence). CDR3 loop: CSARDPLAGGPETQYF. CDR3 nucleotide sequence: TGCAGTGCTAGAGACCCCCTTGCGGGGGGGCCGGAGACCCAGTACTTC.

This clonotype was picked up a small number of times. Here the CDR3 reads CASSLPQGTTQHF. CDR3 DNA sequence: TGTGCCAGCAGTTTACCCCAAGGTACGACCCAGCATTTT. The chain uses TRBV12-3 or TRBV12-4 and TRBJ1-5; D is unclear. The V end was cut by 2 bases, the J end by 11 bases, with 13 bases between. The CDR3 loop spans 13 amino acids.

This clonotype was counted between two and nine times. This chain connects TRBV21-1 to TRBJ1-4; TRBD1 is the table's D call, not checked against the DNA. TRBV21-1 is recorded as a pseudogene. This CDR3 contains 14 residues. CDR3 DNA sequence: TGTGCCAGCAGCGACCGGGACAGATGTGAAAAACTGTTTTTT. Residues: CASSDRDRCEKLFF.

This clonotype was seen many times. The V call is TRBV2, the J call TRBJ2-1; D is tentatively TRBD1 or TRBD2 (6 bases each). V was pared by 6 bases and J by 2 bases, with 20 bases between. CDR1 and CDR2 from the germline V gene are SNHLY and FYNNEI. The CDR3 is 17 residues long. The CDR3 spells CASSKVEGVGTYNEQFF. Here the CDR3 DNA reads TGTGCCAGCAGCAAAGTGGAGGGGGTCGGAACCTACAATGAGCAGTTCTTC.

The rearrangement links TRBV6-5 to TRBJ2-7, with TRBD2 identical over 9 bases. Germline V CDR1 and CDR2: MNHEY, SVGAGI. The CDR3 is made up of 15 amino acids. Germline trimming cut 6 bases from V and 3 bases from J; bases unmatched to any gene: 9. CDR3 nucleotide sequence: TGTGCCAGCAGCCCAGGAATAGCGGGGGTCTACGAGCAGTACTTC. This codes for CASSPGIAGVYEQYF.

This clonotype was found many times. The chain carries TRBV12-3 or TRBV12-4 and TRBJ2-5; 9 bases are shared with TRBD1. This CDR3 is 15 amino acids long. Unmatched junction bases numbered 8, after V lost 4 bases and J lost 5 bases. CDR3 residues: CASSSRRTGVETQYF. The CDR3 DNA sequence: TGTGCCAGCAGTTCACGTAGGACAGGGGTGGAGACCCAGTACTTC.

This clonotype has at least ten counts. This sequence joins TRBV7-2 and TRBJ2-3; 10 nucleotides line up with TRBD2. The CDR3 is 16 amino acids. V trimming: 6 bases; J trimming: 2 bases; junction bases outside the gene matches: 8. The V gene's germline CDR1 is SGHTA and CDR2 FQGNSA. This chain's CDR3 is CASSLLAGVATDTQYF. The CDR3 DNA sequence: TGTGCCAGCAGTCTTCTAGCGGGGGTCGCCACAGATACGCAGTATTTT. The full variable domain, rest sourced from reference TRBV7-2 and TRBJ2-3, is GAGVSQSPSNKVTEKGKDVELRCDPISGHTALYWYRQSLGQGLEFLIYFQGNSAPDKSGLPSDRFSAERTGGSVSTLTIQRTQQEDSAVYLCASSLLAGVATDTQYFGPGTRLTVL.

This clonotype came up many times. The V call is TRBV28, the J call TRBJ1-4; D unresolved. V was cut by 3 bases and J by 7 bases, with 6 bases left in between. Germline values: CDR1 MDHEN, CDR2 SYDVKM. This CDR3 is built from 12 residues. The CDR3 sequence is CASSLKREKLFF. The CDR3 DNA follows: TGTGCCAGCAGTTTGAAGCGTGAAAAACTGTTTTTT.

This clonotype was detected ten times or more. The CDR3 protein is CASSLNPMNTEAFF. CDR3 bases: TGTGCCAGCAGTTTAAACCCAATGAACACTGAAGCTTTCTTT. The rearrangement uses TRBV12-3 or TRBV12-4 and TRBJ1-1, with no clear D. CDR3 length equals 14 residues. V lost 2 bases to trimming and J lost 0 bases, with 7 bases between them.

This clonotype was seen at least ten times. J is TRBJ2-5 and V is TRBV6-5; either TRBD1 or TRBD2 may supply D (5 bases each). Trimming took 5 bases from V and 1 from J, leaving 17 bases between them. Germline V gene data show CDR1 as MNHEY and CDR2 as SVGAGI. CDR3 length equals 16 residues. This CDR3 is CASSPNPGRSQETQYF. CDR3 in DNA: TGTGCCAGCAGTCCGAATCCGGGACGGAGCCAAGAGACCCAGTACTTC.

This clonotype came up a few times. The chain couples TRBV5-5 to TRBJ2-7, with D possibly called TRBD1 or TRBD2 (5 bases each). V shed 2 bases and J shed 6 bases, with 15 bases lying between them. This CDR3 region has 14 residues. Per the germline V gene, CDR1 is SGHKS and CDR2 is YYEKEE (reference sequence). The CDR3 is CASSFSYGAGEQYF. In DNA, the CDR3 is TGTGCCAGCAGCTTTAGTTACGGGGCGGGCGAGCAGTACTTC.

This clonotype was seen repeatedly, ten times or more. The V call is TRBV6-2 or TRBV6-3, the J call TRBJ2-3; 7 nucleotides align to TRBD1. CDR3 length: 14 residues. CDR1 MNHEY and CDR2 SVGEGT come from the germline V gene. Germline trimming cut 6 bases from V and 0 bases from J; bases unmatched to any gene: 3. The CDR3 nucleotides are TGTGCCAGCAGGCCGGGACAGAGCACAGATACGCAGTATTTT. Its translation is CASRPGQSTDTQYF.

The table lists this clonotype with many counts. The rearrangement joins TRBV27 to TRBJ1-5; unclear D gene. The length of the CDR3 is 14 residues. Trimming pared 1 base from V and 0 bases from J, leaving 4 bases between. CDR1 and CDR2 from the germline V gene are MNHEY and SMNVEV (reference sequence). CDR3 DNA sequence: TGTGCCAGCAGTTTATGGGGTAGCAATCAGCCCCAGCATTTT. Its translation is CASSLWGSNQPQHF.

This clonotype was seen repeatedly, ten times or more. The chain has TRBV6-1 and TRBJ2-3; 8 bases are a match to TRBD1. V shed 6 bases and J 4 bases; nucleotides not matched to a gene: 3. The length of the CDR3 is 13 residues. The germline gives CDR1 MNHNS, CDR2 SASEGT. Written as DNA, the CDR3 is TGTGCCAGCAGGAGGACAGGGTCAGATACGCAGTATTTT. Amino acids: CASRRTGSDTQYF.